Included here is one TCR beta chain sequence, with context. What it binds is not known. Molecular-barcoded quantitative 5'-RACE produced these TCR beta libraries. TCRdb re-called the 5' RACE reads with MiXCR, one entry per CDR3 protein. Of about 540,000 distinct CDR3 sequences in the sample, 12% were seen once. Looked up from germline, CDR1 is WSHSY and CDR2 is SAAADI. V shed 8 bases and J 4 bases; nucleotides not matched to a gene: 13. The CDR3 is 16 amino acids. These data come from a study of CD8 T cells in ankylosing spondylitis. Study observations and caveats: Characteristic of ankylosing spondylitis blood, it appeared, was a TCR beta motif comprising several highly homologous variants.

The genes are TRBV10-2 and TRBJ2-5; 10 nucleotides match TRBD2. This TCR came from a male donor with ankylosing spondylitis. The sequencing input was blood, either unsorted or a sorted T cell fraction (not recorded which). The CDR3 bases are TGCGCCAGCGCCCCCCCCCTAGCGGGAGCGGGAGAGACCCAGTACTTC. This codes for CASAPPLAGAGETQYF.